The subject of this entry is one T cell receptor (beta chain). Time point denoted: pre-sensitization, week 0. The sample's treatment: therapeutic diphenylcyclopropenone sensitization with weekly scalp DPC. This sample stems from a study of human T cells and chemical hapten exposure. Looking at the study overall: Alopecia areata, totalis and universalis patients, mostly female, were included.

The V segment lost 2 bases and the J segment 4 bases; nucleotides outside the gene matches: 9. Germline V lookup: CDR1 MNHEY, CDR2 SVGEGT. CDR3 size: 16 residues. TCRdb reanalysed the RACE reads using MiXCR and keeps one entry per CDR3 protein. This repertoire shows about 180,000 distinct CDR3 sequences, 25% to 35% found once; its top ten account for nearly 3%. The chain joins TRBV6-2 or TRBV6-3 to TRBJ2-5; 8 nucleotides match TRBD1. This specimen consisted of whole blood, obtained in connection with sensitization to the hapten diphenylcyclopropenone (DPC). The clonotype originates from a woman aged 25 to 39 with alopecia areata. Some clones in this sample may be carry-over from other donors' samples. DNA of the CDR3: TGTGCCAGCAGTTACGTGGTGGGACAGGTCGGAGAGACCCAGTACTTC. It specifies CASSYVVGQVGETQYF.